This T cell receptor beta chain is drawn from a study of human T cells and chemical hapten exposure. Looking at the study overall: Patch tests of 0.01% DPC on the upper back were read at 6 days. Findings and caveats of the study: Expanded TCRs made up significantly more big CDR3 similarity clusters than controls did.

The time point is: patch test 3, about 24 weeks after DPC sensitization. The treatment here: therapeutic diphenylcyclopropenone sensitization with weekly scalp DPC. The drawing of blood occurred before each patch test was applied. This clonotype was found a few times. What it recognizes is unknown. Trimming took 1 base from V and 5 from J; bases not matched to a gene: 7. CDR1 is MNHEY, CDR2 SVGAGI, per germline. The CDR3 spans 16 residues. Unique molecular identifiers were attached to individual cDNA molecules within the library. TCRdb reprocessed the RACE reads with MiXCR, giving one entry per CDR3 protein. This repertoire shows roughly 53,000 distinct CDR3 sequences, 9.9% found once; its top ten account for 15% to 20%.

This TCR was recovered from a woman in her 40s with alopecia areata. Some clones in this sample may be carry-over from other donors' samples. Sequencing used whole blood, obtained in connection with sensitization to the hapten diphenylcyclopropenone (DPC). The gene calls are TRBV6-5 and TRBJ2-2; 7 bases are a match to TRBD1. The CDR3 nucleotides read TGTGCCAGCAGTTACTTAGGTCAGGGGGTAACCGGGGAGCTGTTTTTT. It translates to CASSYLGQGVTGELFF.